The 26 T cell receptor beta chains given below trace back to one sample, sequenced in a study of cytomegalovirus exposure and HLA in healthy donors. With 60 Vbeta and 13 Jbeta primers, the PCR was carried out. Sequencing used immunoSEQ multiplex PCR; TCRdb keeps in-frame clones, though not all of them. This sample contains around 200,000 clones. The sequencing input was PBMCs. These receptors were obtained from a woman under 30 in good health and CMV-seropositive.

The chain joins TRBV30 to TRBJ1-2, with TRBD1 as a possible D gene (6 bases). Trimming pared 3 bases from V and 1 base from J, leaving 12 bases between. Germline CDR1 and CDR2: GTSNPN and SVGIG (reference sequence). CDR3 size: 14 residues. Written as DNA, the CDR3 is TGTGCCTGGAGCGGACAGCTAGTTAACTATGGCTACACCTTC. Translated: CAWSGQLVNYGYTF. The whole variable domain, remainder taken from reference TRBV30 and TRBJ1-2, is SQTIHQWPATLVQPVGSPLSLECTVEGTSNPNLYWYRQAAGRGLQLLFYSVGIGQISSEVPQNLSASRPQDRQFILSSKKLLLSDSGFYLCAWSGQLVNYGYTFGSGTRLTVV.

The rearrangement links TRBV5-1 to TRBJ2-1, with 7 bases that match TRBD2. Germline-derived CDR1 and CDR2 are SGHRS and YFSETQ. After removal of 4 bases from V and 3 bases from J, the junction contained 10 bases not matched to a gene. CDR3 length: 16 amino acids. The CDR3 DNA reads TGCGCCAGCAGCCCATACGCTAGCGGCCTCTACAATGAGCAGTTCTTC. Amino acids: CASSPYASGLYNEQFF.

This sequence joins TRBV2 and TRBJ1-4, with 7 bases that match TRBD1. The J segment lost 1 base and the V segment lost 6 bases, leaving 2 bases of the junction unmatched. CDR1 is SNHLY and CDR2 is FYNNEI in the germline V gene. This CDR3 has 14 residues. CDR3 residues: CASSQGGTNEKLFF. The CDR3 coding sequence is TGTGCCAGCAGCCAGGGGGGAACTAATGAAAAACTGTTTTTT.

This sequence joins TRBV9 and TRBJ2-1; 8 bases are a match to TRBD2. The CDR3 has 15 residues. V dropped 3 bases and J dropped 4; count of bases not matched to a gene: 6. Germline V gene data show CDR1 as SGDLS and CDR2 as YYNGEE. The CDR3 nucleotides are TGTGCCAGCAGCGAGGGACTAGTCCCTTACAATGAGCAGTTCTTC. It is translated as CASSEGLVPYNEQFF.

This chain joins TRBV9 and TRBJ1-2, with TRBD1 as a possible D gene (5 bases). This CDR3 is 15 amino acids long. Germline CDR1 reads SGDLS; CDR2 reads YYNGEE. Trimming removed 4 bases from V and 7 bases from J, with 20 bases in between. CDR3 in DNA: TGTGCCAGCAGCCCCTGGGAAGGGGCCGGGAGTGGCTACACCTTC. It translates to CASSPWEGAGSGYTF.

In DNA form, the CDR3 reads TGTGCCAGCAGCTCCCAGACTAGCTCCCAAACCGGGGAGCTGTTTTTT. It translates to CASSSQTSSQTGELFF. The chain carries TRBV7-2 and TRBJ2-2; TRBD2 matches 7 bases. Germline CDR1 SGHTA, CDR2 FQGNSA. Losses at the gene ends were 4 bases for V and 5 bases for J; bases not matched to a gene: 10. The CDR3 is made up of 16 amino acids.

A note on this clone: This specimen includes other DNA sequences encoding the same CDR3. The rearrangement links TRBV7-9 to TRBJ1-1, with 7 bases that match TRBD1. V was clipped by 6 bases and J by 3 bases; unmatched bases: 4. The germline V gene encodes CDR1 SEHNR and CDR2 FQNEAQ (reference sequence). The length of the CDR3 is 13 residues. CDR3 sequence: CASSSQGDTEAFF. DNA for the CDR3: TGTGCCAGCAGTTCGCAGGGGGACACTGAAGCTTTCTTT.

The V gene is TRBV10-2, the J gene TRBJ1-1; no firm D call. There are 15 residues in the CDR3. The germline V and J ends were trimmed by 8 bases and 4 bases, with 20 bases remaining between them. CDR1 is WSHSY, CDR2 SAAADI, per germline. The CDR3 DNA sequence: TGCGCCAGCCGTGCCTATCCCGGCGGTGGCACTGAAGCTTTCTTT. Residues: CASRAYPGGGTEAFF.

The J gene is TRBJ2-5, the V gene TRBV5-6; 7 bases map to TRBD1. CDR1 is SGHDT and CDR2 is YYEEEE in the germline V gene. The CDR3 length is 14 residues. J gave up 4 bases and V 0 bases, and 3 bases lay outside the gene matches. CDR3 coding DNA: TGTGCCAGCAGCTTGGAGGGGGCCGGAGAGACCCAGTACTTC. Residues: CASSLEGAGETQYF.

The CDR3, as DNA: TGCGCCAGCAGCCGGGGGGTCCCAGGGACAGATACGCAGTATTTT. This codes for CASSRGVPGTDTQYF. The gene calls are TRBV4-1 and TRBJ2-3; TRBD2 might be the D (6 bases). The CDR3 is 15 amino acids. Germline V gene lookup returns CDR1 MGHRA and CDR2 YSYEKL. Trimming stripped 4 bases from V and 3 bases from J, with 14 bases between.

The chain is built from TRBV5-1 and TRBJ2-5; 16 bases fit TRBD2. V trimming: 3 bases; J trimming: 2 bases; junction bases outside the gene matches: 1. The CDR3 runs to 16 residues. From germline, CDR1 is SGHRS and CDR2 YFSETQ. The CDR3 DNA sequence: TGCGCCAGCAGCTGGGGACTAGCGGGGGGGCAAGAGACCCAGTACTTC. Translated: CASSWGLAGGQETQYF.

This sequence joins TRBV2 and TRBJ2-6; 7 bases align to TRBD2. The CDR3 sequence is 15 residues long. Germline lookup yields CDR1 SNHLY and CDR2 FYNNEI. The V segment lost 3 bases and the J segment 2 bases; nucleotides outside the gene matches: 1. The DNA for the CDR3 is TGTGCCAGCAGTGAGGGGGGGACTGGGGCCAACGTCCTGACTTTC. Protein product: CASSEGGTGANVLTF.

The chain is built from TRBV10-3 and TRBJ2-1; D might be TRBD2 (5 bases). The CDR3 runs 12 residues. Trimming removed 7 bases from V and 8 bases from J, with 12 bases in between. Germline CDR1 and CDR2: ENHRY and SYGVKD. Here the CDR3 reads CAIKGGNDEQFF. The CDR3, as DNA: TGTGCCATCAAAGGAGGCAACGATGAGCAGTTCTTC.

The J gene is TRBJ1-2, the V gene TRBV6-1, with D maybe TRBD1 (6 bases). The germline V gene encodes CDR1 MNHNS and CDR2 SASEGT. V was trimmed by 6 bases and J by 6 bases, leaving 20 bases between them. This CDR3 spans 15 amino acids. CDR3 residues: CASRAGGAGWNGYTF. CDR3 nucleotide sequence: TGTGCCAGCAGAGCGGGGGGGGCGGGTTGGAATGGCTACACCTTC.

The V gene is TRBV5-4, the J gene TRBJ1-1, with 9 bases matching TRBD1. The CDR3 runs to 16 residues. The germline gives CDR1 SGHNT, CDR2 YYREEE (reference sequence). J gave up 7 bases and V 3 bases, and 13 bases lay outside the gene matches. The CDR3 DNA reads as TGTGCCAGCAGCTCGACAGGGGGTACGGGGGTTGATGAAGCTTTCTTT. It is translated as CASSSTGGTGVDEAFF.

The V gene is TRBV11-2, the J gene TRBJ2-5; TRBD2 matches 11 bases. Trimming removed 5 bases from V and 1 base from J; junction bases left unmatched: 12. The CDR3 covers 18 residues. The germline V gene has CDR1 SGHAT and CDR2 FQNNGV. The CDR3 DNA reads TGTGCCAGCAGCCCGACCCCCGAGGGACTAGCGGTCCAAGAGACCCAGTACTTC. It specifies CASSPTPEGLAVQETQYF.

The chain combines TRBV4-1 with TRBJ1-5; 7 bases agree with TRBD1. The CDR3 spans 14 residues. From germline, CDR1 is MGHRA and CDR2 YSYEKL. V dropped 3 bases and J dropped 3; count of bases not matched to a gene: 2. The CDR3 loop reads CASSQTGINQPQHF. CDR3 DNA sequence: TGCGCCAGCAGCCAGACAGGGATCAATCAGCCCCAGCATTTT.

The V and J genes are TRBV5-1 and TRBJ1-4; 8 bases line up with TRBD1. CDR1 is SGHRS and CDR2 is YFSETQ in the germline V gene. With V trimmed by 4 bases and J by 8 bases, 7 bases remained unmatched. This CDR3 contains 14 residues. CDR3 region: CASSQGQGREKLFF. Here the CDR3 DNA reads TGCGCCAGCAGCCAAGGACAGGGTAGGGAAAAACTGTTTTTT.

The chain uses TRBV25-1 and TRBJ1-6, with 8 bases lining up with TRBD1. This CDR3 region has 15 residues. Germline CDR1 MGHDK, CDR2 SYGVNS. V lost 8 bases, J lost 6 bases, and 9 bases stayed unmatched. The CDR3: CASADRGWGNSPLHF. CDR3 bases: TGTGCCAGCGCAGACAGGGGTTGGGGTAATTCACCCCTCCACTTT.

The chain couples TRBV10-2 to TRBJ2-7, with 10 positions matching TRBD2. In germline, CDR1 is WSHSY, CDR2 SAAADI. V was pared by 5 bases and J by 3 bases, with 13 bases of the junction left unmatched. This CDR3 contains 17 residues. CDR3 in DNA: TGCGCCAGCAGTTCCAGGAATTTTAGCGGGAGGTTCTACGAGCAGTACTTC. Protein product: CASSSRNFSGRFYEQYF.

The chain couples TRBV30 to TRBJ2-1; D remains ambiguous. The V end lost 6 bases, the J end lost 4 bases, and 16 bases lay between the germline ends. CDR1 is GTSNPN and CDR2 is SVGIG in the germline V gene (reference sequence). This CDR3 contains 14 residues. CDR3 amino acids: CACRLSYSYNEQFF. The CDR3 DNA reads TGTGCCTGCCGACTTAGTTATTCTTACAATGAGCAGTTCTTC. Variable domain in full (rest from reference TRBV30 and TRBJ2-1): SQTIHQWPATLVQPVGSPLSLECTVEGTSNPNLYWYRQAAGRGLQLLFYSVGIGQISSEVPQNLSASRPQDRQFILSSKKLLLSDSGFYLCACRLSYSYNEQFFGPGTRLTVL.

The chain couples TRBV1 to TRBJ2-3; TRBD2, as called in the table, went unchecked against the DNA. TRBV1 corresponds to a pseudogene. The CDR3 loop spans 14 amino acids. DNA for the CDR3: TGCACCAGCTATAATGGACTAGCAGAAGATACGCAGTATTTT. It specifies CTSYNGLAEDTQYF.

The V gene is TRBV13, the J gene TRBJ2-1, with 9 bases fitting TRBD2. Germline-derived CDR1 and CDR2 are PRHDT and FYEKMQ (reference sequence). The CDR3 spans 18 residues. V lost 1 base, J lost 1 base, and 8 bases stayed unmatched. CDR3 sequence reads: CASSLDLSRGGSYNEQFF. The CDR3 nucleotides are TGTGCCAGCAGCTTAGATTTATCGCGGGGGGGGTCCTACAATGAGCAGTTCTTC.

This rearrangement joins TRBV30 to TRBJ1-5; D unresolved. This CDR3 has 14 residues. Germline-derived CDR1 and CDR2 are GTSNPN and SVGIG (reference sequence). Trimming left V 0 bases short and J 0 bases short, with 6 bases between. The CDR3 coding sequence is TGTGCCTGGAGTGTGGCATATAGCAATCAGCCCCAGCATTTT. Translation gives CAWSVAYSNQPQHF.

The chain carries TRBV2 and TRBJ1-1; D is unresolved. This CDR3 has 12 residues. V shed 6 bases and J shed 3 bases, with 8 bases lying between them. Per germline, CDR1 SNHLY and CDR2 FYNNEI. The CDR3 coding sequence is TGTGCCAGCAGCCCTCAGGACACTGAAGCTTTCTTT. Translated, it gives CASSPQDTEAFF.

The chain links TRBV6-5 to TRBJ1-1, with 8 bases lining up with TRBD1. Trimming took 5 bases from V and 5 from J; bases not matched to a gene: 4. The CDR3 consists of 13 residues. Germline values: CDR1 MNHEY, CDR2 SVGAGI. The CDR3, as DNA: TGTGCCAGCAGTGAGAGGACAGGGACTGAAGCTTTCTTT. Translated, it gives CASSERTGTEAFF.